The rows below give T cell receptor beta chains drawn from one sample of a study of shared clonotypes between healthy human individuals. Assay: immunoSEQ multiplex PCR; the TCRdb copy retains only in-frame clones and omits some. The table has a few hundred thousand clones, roughly 84% seen once. The sample consisted of memory CD8+ T cells sorted from blood. The receptors derive from a man aged 18-30 years in good health. The CDR3 runs from the conserved cysteine through the conserved F or W. D genes are given only for firm matches. Not all rows give a size; the values are once, few, many and, for expanded clones, a class.

j_gene: TRBJ2-6
v_gene: TRBV5-6
abundance: NA
d_gene: NA
CDR3aa: CASSWGSGANVLTF
CDR3nt: TGTGCCAGCAGCTGGGGCTCTGGGGCCAACGTCCTGACTTTC

j_gene: TRBJ2-2
v_gene: TRBV4-1
abundance: NA
d_gene: NA
CDR3aa: CASSQVTGTGELFF
CDR3nt: TGCGCCAGCAGCCAAGTTACGGGCACCGGGGAGCTGTTTTTT

j_gene: TRBJ1-1
v_gene: TRBV7-9
abundance: NA
d_gene: NA
CDR3aa: CASSLARDIWMNTEAFF
CDR3nt: TGTGCCAGCAGCTTAGCTCGAGACATTTGGATGAACACTGAAGCTTTCTTT

j_gene: TRBJ2-3
v_gene: TRBV4-1
abundance: NA
d_gene: NA
CDR3aa: CASSPLGGGVADTQYF
CDR3nt: TGCGCCAGCAGCCCCCTAGGGGGAGGAGTTGCAGATACGCAGTATTTT

j_gene: TRBJ2-3
v_gene: TRBV5-1
abundance: NA
d_gene: TRBD2
CDR3aa: CASSLVRLAGRTDTQYF
CDR3nt: TGCGCCAGCAGCTTGGTCCGACTAGCGGGGCGCACAGATACGCAGTATTTT

j_gene: TRBJ2-7
v_gene: TRBV2
abundance: NA
d_gene: NA
CDR3aa: CASGDVGNSYEQYF
CDR3nt: TGTGCCAGCGGGGATGTCGGTAACTCCTACGAGCAGTACTTC

j_gene: TRBJ2-7
v_gene: TRBV5-1
abundance: many
d_gene: NA
CDR3aa: CASSLYSPYEQYF
CDR3nt: TGCGCCAGCAGCTTGTATTCCCCCTACGAGCAGTACTTC

j_gene: TRBJ1-1
v_gene: TRBV4-1
abundance: NA
d_gene: TRBD1
CDR3aa: CASSQVGPGGPGMNTEAFF
CDR3nt: TGCGCCAGCAGCCAAGTGGGTCCAGGGGGCCCTGGGATGAACACTGAAGCTTTCTTT

j_gene: TRBJ2-1
v_gene: TRBV2
abundance: NA
d_gene: TRBD1
CDR3aa: CASSLTGELYNEQFF
CDR3nt: TGTGCCAGCAGTTTAACAGGGGAGCTATACAATGAGCAGTTCTTC

j_gene: TRBJ2-7
v_gene: TRBV6-6
abundance: NA
d_gene: NA
CDR3aa: CASSLEGVHYEQYF
CDR3nt: TGTGCCAGCAGCCTCGAGGGGGTACACTACGAGCAGTACTTC

j_gene: TRBJ1-5
v_gene: TRBV9
abundance: NA
d_gene: NA
CDR3aa: CASSAGNSNQPQHF
CDR3nt: TGTGCCAGCAGCGCAGGAAATAGCAATCAGCCCCAGCATTTT

j_gene: TRBJ2-7
v_gene: TRBV11-2
abundance: NA
d_gene: TRBD1
CDR3aa: CASSLGDSYEQYF
CDR3nt: TGTGCCAGCAGCTTGGGGGACAGCTACGAGCAGTACTTC

j_gene: TRBJ2-7
v_gene: TRBV2
abundance: few
d_gene: NA
CDR3aa: CASSDWSSPYEQYF
CDR3nt: TGTGCCAGCAGTGATTGGAGTAGCCCCTACGAGCAGTACTTC

j_gene: TRBJ1-3
v_gene: TRBV11-2
abundance: NA
d_gene: NA
CDR3aa: CASSETRFGGNSGNTIYF
CDR3nt: TGTGCCAGCAGCGAAACGAGGTTCGGGGGTAACTCTGGAAACACCATATATTTT

j_gene: TRBJ1-1
v_gene: TRBV2
abundance: NA
d_gene: TRBD1
CDR3aa: CASSESTWDRGNTEAFF
CDR3nt: TGTGCCAGCAGTGAATCTACCTGGGACAGAGGGAACACTGAAGCTTTCTTT

j_gene: TRBJ1-2
v_gene: TRBV6-6
abundance: NA
d_gene: NA
CDR3aa: CASTPADGDYGYTF
CDR3nt: TGTGCCAGCACCCCGGCGGACGGAGACTATGGCTACACCTTC

j_gene: TRBJ1-1
v_gene: TRBV27
abundance: many
d_gene: NA
CDR3aa: CASSLTRNTEAFF
CDR3nt: TGTGCCAGCAGCCTGACGAGGAACACTGAAGCTTTCTTT

j_gene: TRBJ2-3
v_gene: TRBV7-3
abundance: NA
d_gene: NA
CDR3aa: CASSLVGGTDTQYF
CDR3nt: TGTGCCAGCAGCTTAGTGGGGGGCACAGATACGCAGTATTTT

j_gene: TRBJ2-1
v_gene: TRBV7-9
abundance: NA
d_gene: TRBD2
CDR3aa: CASSLTGTSDYNEQFF
CDR3nt: TGTGCCAGCAGCCTAACCGGGACTAGCGATTACAATGAGCAGTTCTTC

j_gene: TRBJ1-5
v_gene: TRBV5-1
abundance: NA
d_gene: NA
CDR3aa: CASSLTTGLGQPQHF
CDR3nt: TGCGCCAGCAGCCTGACCACAGGGTTAGGTCAGCCCCAGCATTTT

j_gene: TRBJ2-3
v_gene: TRBV7-3
abundance: NA
d_gene: TRBD2
CDR3aa: CASSPEVAGPPDTQYF
CDR3nt: TGTGCCAGCAGCCCAGAGGTAGCGGGCCCCCCAGATACGCAGTATTTT

j_gene: TRBJ2-6
v_gene: TRBV7-9
abundance: NA
d_gene: NA
CDR3aa: CASSLMLGDSGANVLTF
CDR3nt: TGTGCCAGCAGCTTAATGCTAGGGGACTCTGGGGCCAACGTCCTGACTTTC

j_gene: TRBJ2-7
v_gene: TRBV7-9
abundance: NA
d_gene: NA
CDR3aa: CASSLISDEQYF
CDR3nt: TGTGCCAGCAGCTTAATTAGCGATGAGCAGTACTTC

j_gene: TRBJ2-1
v_gene: TRBV9
abundance: NA
d_gene: NA
CDR3aa: CASSAESLGDEQFF
CDR3nt: TGTGCCAGCAGCGCGGAGAGCCTAGGGGATGAGCAGTTCTTC

j_gene: TRBJ2-7
v_gene: TRBV5-1
abundance: few
d_gene: TRBD1
CDR3aa: CASSWGQGNEQYF
CDR3nt: TGCGCCAGCAGCTGGGGACAGGGGAACGAGCAGTACTTC

j_gene: TRBJ2-7
v_gene: TRBV5-1
abundance: once
d_gene: NA
CDR3aa: CASSLVNGLYEQYF
CDR3nt: TGCGCCAGCAGCTTGGTAAACGGTCTCTACGAGCAGTACTTC

j_gene: TRBJ2-6
v_gene: TRBV9
abundance: NA
d_gene: TRBD2
CDR3aa: CASSGTSGPLANVLTF
CDR3nt: TGTGCCAGCAGCGGGACTAGCGGGCCTTTGGCCAACGTCCTGACTTTC

j_gene: TRBJ1-6
v_gene: TRBV19
abundance: NA
d_gene: NA
CDR3aa: CASSYGGGSPLHF
CDR3nt: TGTGCCAGTAGTTACGGGGGAGGTTCACCCCTCCACTTT

j_gene: TRBJ2-7
v_gene: TRBV7-9
abundance: NA
d_gene: TRBD1
CDR3aa: CASSSPGQGIGEQYF
CDR3nt: TGTGCCAGCAGCTCCCCGGGACAGGGGATAGGCGAGCAGTACTTC

j_gene: TRBJ1-6
v_gene: TRBV6-5
abundance: few
d_gene: NA
CDR3aa: CASSYSILGSPLHF
CDR3nt: TGTGCCAGCAGTTACTCAATCTTAGGATCACCCCTCCACTTT

j_gene: TRBJ2-2
v_gene: TRBV7-6
abundance: many
d_gene: TRBD2
CDR3aa: CASSLGGGHTGELFF
CDR3nt: TGTGCCAGCAGCTTAGGCGGGGGTCACACCGGGGAGCTGTTTTTT

j_gene: TRBJ1-1
v_gene: TRBV5-4
abundance: once
d_gene: NA
CDR3aa: CASSFPGDTEAFF
CDR3nt: TGTGCCAGCAGCTTTCCTGGAGACACTGAAGCTTTCTTT

j_gene: TRBJ2-7
v_gene: TRBV29-1
abundance: NA
d_gene: NA
CDR3aa: CSVEGDKDEQYF
CDR3nt: TGCAGCGTTGAGGGGGATAAGGACGAGCAGTACTTC

j_gene: TRBJ2-7
v_gene: TRBV18
abundance: NA
d_gene: NA
CDR3aa: CASSWAGAHYEQYF
CDR3nt: TGTGCCAGCTCATGGGCAGGGGCCCACTACGAGCAGTACTTC

j_gene: TRBJ1-1
v_gene: TRBV5-4
abundance: many
d_gene: NA
CDR3aa: CASSWQVGSSTEAFF
CDR3nt: TGTGCCAGCAGTTGGCAAGTGGGATCTTCCACTGAAGCTTTCTTT

j_gene: TRBJ2-7
v_gene: TRBV5-6
abundance: NA
d_gene: NA
CDR3aa: CASSLKMGYEQYF
CDR3nt: TGTGCCAGCAGCTTGAAGATGGGCTACGAGCAGTACTTC

j_gene: TRBJ2-5
v_gene: TRBV9
abundance: NA
d_gene: NA
CDR3aa: CASSVGPGLQETQYF
CDR3nt: TGTGCCAGCAGCGTAGGTCCAGGGCTGCAAGAGACCCAGTACTTC

j_gene: TRBJ1-2
v_gene: TRBV29-1
abundance: NA
d_gene: NA
CDR3aa: CSVDYNYGYTF
CDR3nt: TGCAGCGTTGACTATAACTATGGCTACACCTTC

j_gene: TRBJ1-1
v_gene: TRBV10-3
abundance: NA
d_gene: TRBD1
CDR3aa: CAISATGTSSEAFF
CDR3nt: TGTGCCATCAGCGCGACAGGGACGTCCTCTGAAGCTTTCTTT

j_gene: TRBJ2-7
v_gene: TRBV10-3
abundance: NA
d_gene: NA
CDR3aa: CAISERPGTPYEQYF
CDR3nt: TGTGCCATCAGTGAGCGGCCAGGGACTCCCTACGAGCAGTACTTC

j_gene: TRBJ2-7
v_gene: TRBV4-1
abundance: NA
d_gene: TRBD2
CDR3aa: CASSQLSGTGNEQYF
CDR3nt: TGCGCCAGCAGCCAGCTTAGCGGGACTGGGAACGAGCAGTACTTC

j_gene: TRBJ2-3
v_gene: TRBV10-1
abundance: NA
d_gene: NA
CDR3aa: CASSESLVVDTQYF
CDR3nt: TGCGCCAGCAGTGAGTCACTAGTAGTAGATACGCAGTATTTT

j_gene: TRBJ1-2
v_gene: TRBV6-5
abundance: NA
d_gene: NA
CDR3aa: CASSLGENYGYTF
CDR3nt: TGTGCCAGCAGCCTGGGGGAAAACTATGGCTACACCTTC

j_gene: TRBJ2-3
v_gene: TRBV6-4
abundance: few
d_gene: NA
CDR3aa: CASSEGDTDTQYF
CDR3nt: TGTGCCAGCAGTGAAGGAGACACAGATACGCAGTATTTT

j_gene: TRBJ2-1
v_gene: TRBV10-2
abundance: NA
d_gene: NA
CDR3aa: CASSEGVAAYNEQFF
CDR3nt: TGCGCCAGCAGTGAGGGGGTAGCGGCCTACAATGAGCAGTTCTTC

j_gene: TRBJ2-2
v_gene: TRBV4-1
abundance: NA
d_gene: NA
CDR3aa: CASSRPLNTGELFF
CDR3nt: TGCGCCAGCAGCCGTCCTTTGAACACCGGGGAGCTGTTTTTT

j_gene: TRBJ2-7
v_gene: TRBV7-9
abundance: NA
d_gene: NA
CDR3aa: CASSLMGSVFYEQYF
CDR3nt: TGTGCCAGCAGCTTAATGGGAAGTGTGTTCTACGAGCAGTACTTC

j_gene: TRBJ1-6
v_gene: TRBV7-2
abundance: NA
d_gene: NA
CDR3aa: CASSLDSRVSLYNSPLHF
CDR3nt: TGTGCCAGCAGCTTGGATTCAAGGGTTTCCCTCTATAATTCACCCCTCCACTTT

j_gene: TRBJ2-7
v_gene: TRBV7-2
abundance: NA
d_gene: NA
CDR3aa: CASSLALDFYEQYF
CDR3nt: TGTGCCAGCAGCTTAGCTCTGGACTTTTACGAGCAGTACTTC

j_gene: TRBJ1-1
v_gene: TRBV5-1
abundance: few
d_gene: TRBD1
CDR3aa: CASSPWTGGGGSNTEAFF
CDR3nt: TGCGCCAGCAGCCCTTGGACAGGGGGCGGCGGATCGAACACTGAAGCTTTCTTT

j_gene: TRBJ1-2
v_gene: TRBV10-2
abundance: NA
d_gene: NA
CDR3aa: CASSESWGNYGYTF
CDR3nt: TGCGCCAGCAGTGAGTCCTGGGGGAACTATGGCTACACCTTC

j_gene: TRBJ2-1
v_gene: TRBV11-2
abundance: NA
d_gene: TRBD2
CDR3aa: CASSLDPGLVYEQFF
CDR3nt: TGTGCCAGCAGCTTAGATCCAGGACTAGTCTATGAGCAGTTCTTC

j_gene: TRBJ2-7
v_gene: TRBV12-1
abundance: NA
d_gene: NA
CDR3aa: CASSFSGSYYEQYF
CDR3nt: TGTGCCAGCAGCTTTTCAGGGAGCTACTACGAGCAGTACTTC

j_gene: TRBJ1-2
v_gene: TRBV5-4
abundance: NA
d_gene: NA
CDR3aa: CASSRVHRVRRGYTF
CDR3nt: TGTGCCAGCAGCCGGGTCCACAGGGTTCGACGGGGCTACACCTTC

j_gene: TRBJ2-7
v_gene: TRBV14
abundance: NA
d_gene: NA
CDR3aa: CASNPTGRSYEQYF
CDR3nt: TGTGCCAGCAACCCAACGGGGAGGTCCTACGAGCAGTACTTC

j_gene: TRBJ2-7
v_gene: TRBV27
abundance: NA
d_gene: NA
CDR3aa: CASNSGTAPYEQYF
CDR3nt: TGTGCCAGCAATTCCGGGACGGCACCCTACGAGCAGTACTTC

j_gene: TRBJ2-1
v_gene: TRBV27
abundance: NA
d_gene: TRBD2
CDR3aa: CASSASGGPDEQFF
CDR3nt: TGTGCCAGCAGTGCTAGCGGGGGGCCGGATGAGCAGTTCTTC